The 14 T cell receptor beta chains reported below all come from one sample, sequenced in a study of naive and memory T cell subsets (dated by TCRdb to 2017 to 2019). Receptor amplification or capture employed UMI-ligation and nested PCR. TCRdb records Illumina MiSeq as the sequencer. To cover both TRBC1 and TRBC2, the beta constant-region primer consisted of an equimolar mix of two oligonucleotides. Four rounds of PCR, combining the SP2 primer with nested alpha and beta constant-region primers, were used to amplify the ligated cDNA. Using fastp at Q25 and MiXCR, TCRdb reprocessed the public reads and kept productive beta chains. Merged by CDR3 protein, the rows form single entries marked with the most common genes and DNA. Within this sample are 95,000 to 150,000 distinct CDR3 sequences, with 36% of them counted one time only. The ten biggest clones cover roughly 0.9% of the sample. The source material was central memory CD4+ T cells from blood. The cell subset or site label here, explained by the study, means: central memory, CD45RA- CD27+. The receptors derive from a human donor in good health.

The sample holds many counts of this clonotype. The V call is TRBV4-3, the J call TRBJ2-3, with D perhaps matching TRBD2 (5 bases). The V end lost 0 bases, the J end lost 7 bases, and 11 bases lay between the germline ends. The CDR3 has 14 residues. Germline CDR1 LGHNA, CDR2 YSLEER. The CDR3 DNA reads TGCGCCAGCAGCCAAGATATCGGGGTAAATACGCAGTATTTT. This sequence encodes CASSQDIGVNTQYF.

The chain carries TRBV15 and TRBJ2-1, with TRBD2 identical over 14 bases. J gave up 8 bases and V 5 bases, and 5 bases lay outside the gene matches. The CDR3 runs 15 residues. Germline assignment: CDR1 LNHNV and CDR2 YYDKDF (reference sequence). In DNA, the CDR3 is TGTGCCACCAGCCTGACTAGCGGGAGGGGCGATGAGCAGTTCTTC. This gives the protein CATSLTSGRGDEQFF.

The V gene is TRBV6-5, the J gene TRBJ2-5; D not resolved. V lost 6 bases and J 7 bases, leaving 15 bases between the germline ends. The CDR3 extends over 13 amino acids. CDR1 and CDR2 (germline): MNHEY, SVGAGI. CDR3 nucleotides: TGTGCCAGCAGCGAAAAGGCAGGCGGGACCCAGTACTTC. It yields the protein CASSEKAGGTQYF.

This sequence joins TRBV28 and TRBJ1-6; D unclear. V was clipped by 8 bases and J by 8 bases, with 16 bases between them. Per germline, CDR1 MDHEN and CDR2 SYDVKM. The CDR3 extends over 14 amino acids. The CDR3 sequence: CASVRAPGDSPLHF. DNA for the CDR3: TGTGCCAGCGTTAGGGCACCTGGCGATTCACCCCTCCACTTT.

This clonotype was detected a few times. In DNA form, the CDR3 reads TGTGCCAGCAGCCACAGACAGGGGCGCACCGGGGAGCTGTTTTTT. It codes for CASSHRQGRTGELFF. The rearrangement joins TRBV7-6 to TRBJ2-2; 8 bases agree with TRBD1. The CDR3 consists of 15 residues. V dropped 5 bases and J dropped 4; count of bases not matched to a gene: 6. Germline V gene data show CDR1 as SGHVS and CDR2 as FNYEAQ.

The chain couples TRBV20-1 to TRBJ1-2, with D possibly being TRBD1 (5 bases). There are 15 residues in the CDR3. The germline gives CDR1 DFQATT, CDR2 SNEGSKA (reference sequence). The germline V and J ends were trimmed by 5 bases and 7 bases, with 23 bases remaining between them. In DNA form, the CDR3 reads TGCAGTGCTGGCCTCGGGGCAGGGAACCCGGCTGGCTACACCTTC. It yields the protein CSAGLGAGNPAGYTF.

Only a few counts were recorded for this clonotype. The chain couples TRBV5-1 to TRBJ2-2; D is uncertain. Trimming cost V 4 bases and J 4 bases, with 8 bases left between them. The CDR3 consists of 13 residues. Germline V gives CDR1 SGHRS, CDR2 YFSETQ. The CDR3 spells CASSLGITGELFF. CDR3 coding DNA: TGCGCCAGCAGCCTGGGAATCACCGGGGAGCTGTTTTTT.

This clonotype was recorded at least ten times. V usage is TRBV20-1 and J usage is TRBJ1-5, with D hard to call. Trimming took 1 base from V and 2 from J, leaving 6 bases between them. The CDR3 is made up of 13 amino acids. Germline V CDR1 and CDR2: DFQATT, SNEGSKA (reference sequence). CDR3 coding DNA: TGCAGTGCTAGAGGTGGTGGCAATCAGCCCCAGCATTTT. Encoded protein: CSARGGGNQPQHF.

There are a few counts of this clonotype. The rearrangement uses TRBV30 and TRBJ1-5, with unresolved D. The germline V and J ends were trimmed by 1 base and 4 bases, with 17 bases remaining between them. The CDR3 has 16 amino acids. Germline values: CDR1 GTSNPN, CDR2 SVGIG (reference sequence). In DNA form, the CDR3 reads TGTGCCTGGAGTGATTCTGTCGGACGGATTAATCAGCCCCAGCATTTT. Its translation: CAWSDSVGRINQPQHF.

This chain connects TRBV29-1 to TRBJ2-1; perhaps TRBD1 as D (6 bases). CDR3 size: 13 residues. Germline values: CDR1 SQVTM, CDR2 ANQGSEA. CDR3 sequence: CSFQGNTYNEQFF. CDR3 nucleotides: TGCAGTTTTCAGGGGAACACCTACAATGAGCAGTTCTTC.

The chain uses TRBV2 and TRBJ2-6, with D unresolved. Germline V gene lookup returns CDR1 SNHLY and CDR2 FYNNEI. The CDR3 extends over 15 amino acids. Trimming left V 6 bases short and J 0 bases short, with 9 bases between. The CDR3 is CASRSRFSGANVLTF. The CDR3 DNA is TGTGCCAGCAGATCCAGGTTCTCTGGGGCCAACGTCCTGACTTTC.

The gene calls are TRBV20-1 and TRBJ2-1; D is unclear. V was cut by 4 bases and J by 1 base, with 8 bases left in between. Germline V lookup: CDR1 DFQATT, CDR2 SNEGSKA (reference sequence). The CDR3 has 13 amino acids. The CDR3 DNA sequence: TGCAGTGCTAAGACGGGTTCCTACAATGAGCAGTTCTTC. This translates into CSAKTGSYNEQFF.

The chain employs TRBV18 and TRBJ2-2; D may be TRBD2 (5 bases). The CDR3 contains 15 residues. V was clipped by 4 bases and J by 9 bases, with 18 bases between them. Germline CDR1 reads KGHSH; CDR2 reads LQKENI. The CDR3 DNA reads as TGTGCCAGCTCACGGGAGAGACCCGACCGCCGGGAGCTGTTTTTT. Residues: CASSRERPDRRELFF. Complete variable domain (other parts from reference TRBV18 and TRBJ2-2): NAGVMQNPRHLVRRRGQEARLRCSPMKGHSHVYWYRQLPEEGLKFMVYLQKENIIDESGMPKERFSAEFPKEGPSILRIQQVVRGDSAAYFCASSRERPDRRELFFGEGSRLTVL.

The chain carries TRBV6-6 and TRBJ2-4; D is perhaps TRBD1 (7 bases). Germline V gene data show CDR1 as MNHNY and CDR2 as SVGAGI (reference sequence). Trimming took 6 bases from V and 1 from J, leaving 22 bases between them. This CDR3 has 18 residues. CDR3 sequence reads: CASRGLRQGLFAKNIQYF. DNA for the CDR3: TGTGCCAGCAGGGGCCTACGACAGGGACTTTTTGCCAAAAACATTCAGTACTTC.